The source of this TCR beta chain is a study of blood T cell repertoires in COVID-19. Sequencing was performed with immunoSEQ multiplex PCR; in TCRdb, only in-frame clones are kept and a portion is missing. This sample has more than 95,000 clones, with approximately 80% found just once. This clonotype was obtained from a man at least 80 years old with acute or convalescent COVID-19. The sequenced sample was peripheral blood.

CDR3 DNA: TGTGCCAGCAGCCAAGAGGCCCCCAACACCATATATTTT. It translates to CASSQEAPNTIYF. The chain links TRBV3-1 (or the pseudogene TRBV3-2) to TRBJ1-3; no clear D. Trimming removed 0 bases from V and 7 bases from J, with 7 bases in between. The CDR3 has 13 residues. Per the germline V gene, CDR1 is LGHDT and CDR2 is YNNKEL (reference sequence).